This T cell receptor beta chain was obtained from a study of graft-versus-host responses after intestinal transplantation. Study summary: Recipients got multivisceral, liver-intestinal, or isolated intestinal transplants. The whole recipient group had anti-thymocyte globulin induction followed by tacrolimus and steroids for two to three years. Study-wide findings and caveats: Patients who carried graft-donor T cell macrochimerism also had high graft-versus-host to host-versus-graft clonal ratios in their allografts. Marrow from the recipient contained GvH clones, some of which had appeared first in ileum or blood.

Sequencing used immunoSEQ multiplex PCR; TCRdb keeps in-frame clones, though not all of them. The sample holds about 54,000 clones, about 90% seen once. Germline assignment: CDR1 SEHNR and CDR2 FQNEAQ (reference sequence). V lost 2 bases, J lost 0 bases, and 8 bases lay in between. The CDR3 sequence is 15 residues long. For this clone: Its antigen is currently unknown.

The sequencing used PBMCs, collected nearly 670 days after intestinal transplant. The sequence derives from a human patient who received an intestinal transplant, so some T cells may come from the graft donor. The V and J genes are TRBV7-9 and TRBJ1-3; no definite D call. CDR3 sequence reads: CASSLISSSGNTIYF. The CDR3 DNA is TGTGCCAGCAGCTTAATCTCGAGCTCTGGAAACACCATATATTTT.